This T cell receptor beta chain was recorded in a study of blood T cell repertoires in COVID-19. Across the whole study: There were acute and convalescent COVID-19 samples, and they came from the United States, Italy and Spain. Sample material is recorded as cDNA or gDNA derived from T cells, B-cell-depleted T cells, or PBMCs.

CDR1 is SGHAT, CDR2 FQNNGV, per germline. Trimming removed 1 base at V and 5 bases at J, with 12 bases between. The length of the CDR3 is 16 residues. Per the study methods: Using reference gene primer amplification, nucleated cell counts were estimated. Produced via immunoSEQ multiplex PCR; TCRdb's table is partial and in-frame only. That table is the source of V, J and clone size, and D and trimming were worked out from the DNA. The profile shows 200,000 to 250,000 clones, more than 75% of them singletons. The source is a human donor in a cohort sampled during active COVID-19. Specimen: peripheral blood. This rearrangement joins TRBV11-2 to TRBJ1-6; possible D gene TRBD1, 5 bases. CDR3 in DNA: TGTGCCAGCAGCTTAGTAGCAGGGTTCAATAATTCACCCCTCCACTTT. It translates to CASSLVAGFNNSPLHF.